This is a list of T cell receptor beta chains from one sample in a study of blood T cell repertoires in COVID-19. Libraries were prepared by immunoSEQ multiplex PCR; TCRdb keeps only in-frame clonotypes and omits some of them. This table has more than 250,000 clones, nearly 90% appearing once. Sequences were obtained from peripheral blood. The receptors were sampled from a human donor in a cohort sampled during active COVID-19. The conserved cysteine and the conserved F or W are not part of the CDR3 here.

j_call | v_call | cdr3_aa
TRBJ2-1 | TRBV30 | AWREILGLPSYNEQF
TRBJ2-2 | TRBV15 | ATSRETGEDTGELF
TRBJ1-2 | TRBV5-1 | ASSSDGQGYGYT
TRBJ2-1 | TRBV19 | ASSIDGVQYNEQF
TRBJ1-2 | TRBV4-3 | ASSRQQASYGYT
TRBJ2-1 | TRBV5-5 | ASSSFGTSGRYNEQF
TRBJ2-7 | TRBV6-1 | ASSEYGYEQY
TRBJ2-7 | TRBV20-1 | SASWGQGSYEQY
TRBJ2-5 | TRBV28 | ASSLGTVYQETQY
TRBJ2-7 | TRBV6-6 | ASSHGLAGGRSYEQY
TRBJ2-3 | TRBV19 | ASSILAEDPDTQY
TRBJ1-4 | TRBV5-1 | ASSLAGGSTNEKLF
TRBJ2-7 | TRBV27 | ASGLPGQGADEQY
TRBJ2-3 | TRBV7-9 | ASSPPGQSTDTQY
TRBJ2-7 | TRBV14 | ASSQDLAYEQY
TRBJ1-1 | TRBV6-2/TRBV6-3 | ASSRADRGQWSEAF
TRBJ2-1 | TRBV7-2 | ASSPRSGRSYNEQF
TRBJ1-1 | TRBV7-9 | ASSSNRDRGLGRTEAF
TRBJ1-1 | TRBV29-1 | SVPTALNTEAF
TRBJ2-7 | TRBV27 | ASSFRGESYEQY
TRBJ1-5 | TRBV10-3 | ATQGVNSNQPQH
TRBJ1-2 | TRBV27 | ASRQGVRGYT